The rows below give T cell receptor beta chains drawn from one sample of a study of response to subunit inactivated influenza vaccine. TCRdb re-called the RT-PCR reads with MiXCR, one entry per CDR3 protein. Of about half a million distinct CDR3 sequences in the sample, under 9% were seen once. Sequenced here: PBMCs from blood, sampled roughly 24 months after vaccination. Receptors originate from a man between 50 and 75 years old who received an inactivated influenza vaccine. Both conserved end residues are part of each CDR3. Fields, in order: J gene, clone size, D gene, V gene, CDR3 protein, CDR3 DNA. The D gene is left open where the match is weak. Clone size is stated in some rows and not others, as once, few, many or a class when expanded.

J gene: TRBJ2-2; clone size: few; D gene: .; V gene: TRBV28; CDR3 protein: CASLGLVELGAGELFF; CDR3 DNA: TGTGCCAGCCTGGGCCTAGTAGAGTTGGGCGCCGGGGAGCTGTTTTTT
J gene: TRBJ2-3; clone size: many; D gene: TRBD2; V gene: TRBV7-8; CDR3 protein: CASSLRPAGGTDTQYF; CDR3 DNA: TGTGCCAGCAGCTTACGTCCAGCGGGAGGCACAGATACGCAGTATTTT
J gene: TRBJ1-6; clone size: .; D gene: .; V gene: TRBV6-1; CDR3 protein: CASSATGTADSPLHF; CDR3 DNA: TGTGCCAGCAGTGCCACCGGGACCGCCGATTCACCCCTCCACTTT
J gene: TRBJ2-7; clone size: many; D gene: .; V gene: TRBV6-1; CDR3 protein: CASSPGQFSYEQYF; CDR3 DNA: TGTGCCAGCAGCCCAGGACAGTTCTCCTACGAGCAGTACTTC
J gene: TRBJ2-5; clone size: .; D gene: .; V gene: TRBV7-2; CDR3 protein: CASSLGPRPGRKYF; CDR3 DNA: TGTGCCAGCAGCTTAGGCCCCCGGCCAGGTCGAAAGTACTTC
J gene: TRBJ2-5; clone size: .; D gene: TRBD2; V gene: TRBV6-5; CDR3 protein: CASSYPTSISGSAETQYF; CDR3 DNA: TGTGCCAGCAGTTACCCTACCTCCATTAGCGGGAGCGCGGAGACCCAGTACTTC
J gene: TRBJ1-4; clone size: .; D gene: .; V gene: TRBV9; CDR3 protein: CASSVVGGPGEKLFF; CDR3 DNA: TGTGCCAGCAGCGTAGTAGGGGGACCGGGGGAAAAACTGTTTTTT
J gene: TRBJ2-1; clone size: few; D gene: .; V gene: TRBV29-1; CDR3 protein: CSALSGNNEQFF; CDR3 DNA: TGCAGCGCTCTTAGCGGCAACAATGAGCAGTTCTTC
J gene: TRBJ2-3; clone size: few; D gene: TRBD2; V gene: TRBV20-1; CDR3 protein: CSARGGWDTQYF; CDR3 DNA: TGCAGTGCCCGCGGGGGGTGGGATACGCAGTATTTT
J gene: TRBJ2-1; clone size: few; D gene: .; V gene: TRBV7-8; CDR3 protein: CASSSRHEQFF; CDR3 DNA: TGTGCCAGCAGCTCCCGACACGAGCAGTTCTTC
J gene: TRBJ1-2; clone size: .; D gene: .; V gene: TRBV6-1; CDR3 protein: CASSTGRGAYGYTF; CDR3 DNA: TGTGCCAGCAGTACAGGGCGGGGGGCCTATGGCTACACCTTC
J gene: TRBJ2-2; clone size: few; D gene: .; V gene: TRBV5-6; CDR3 protein: CASSLLGVYTGELFF; CDR3 DNA: TGTGCCAGCAGCTTGTTAGGGGTATATACCGGGGAGCTGTTTTTT
J gene: TRBJ1-1; clone size: .; D gene: .; V gene: TRBV5-1; CDR3 protein: CASSLTQGLEAFF; CDR3 DNA: TGCGCCAGCAGCTTGACACAGGGTCTTGAAGCTTTCTTT
J gene: TRBJ1-5; clone size: few; D gene: .; V gene: TRBV6-1; CDR3 protein: CATKQGQSNQPQHF; CDR3 DNA: TGTGCCACCAAACAGGGTCAGAGCAATCAGCCCCAGCATTTT
J gene: TRBJ2-1; clone size: many; D gene: .; V gene: TRBV5-1; CDR3 protein: CASSSPPAEQFF; CDR3 DNA: TGCGCCAGCAGCTCCCCCCCGGCTGAGCAGTTCTTC
J gene: TRBJ1-6; clone size: .; D gene: .; V gene: TRBV2; CDR3 protein: CASTPQVGTRNSPLHF; CDR3 DNA: TGTGCCAGCACCCCTCAAGTGGGGACCCGTAATTCACCCCTCCACTTT
J gene: TRBJ2-2; clone size: .; D gene: .; V gene: TRBV7-2; CDR3 protein: CASSLVGGWELFF; CDR3 DNA: TGTGCCAGCAGCTTAGTCGGGGGCTGGGAGCTGTTTTTT
J gene: TRBJ1-1; clone size: many; D gene: TRBD1; V gene: TRBV7-2; CDR3 protein: CASSEGQVNTEAFF; CDR3 DNA: TGTGCCAGCAGCGAGGGACAGGTGAACACTGAAGCTTTCTTT
J gene: TRBJ2-1; clone size: .; D gene: .; V gene: TRBV6-1; CDR3 protein: CASRIGHKSYNEQFF; CDR3 DNA: TGTGCCAGCAGGATCGGGCACAAGTCCTACAATGAGCAGTTCTTC
J gene: TRBJ2-2; clone size: few; D gene: .; V gene: TRBV5-1; CDR3 protein: CASSSWTAANTGELFF; CDR3 DNA: TGCGCCAGCAGCTCCTGGACGGCCGCGAACACCGGGGAGCTGTTTTTT
J gene: TRBJ2-5; clone size: .; D gene: .; V gene: TRBV5-1; CDR3 protein: CASSLAGQTYMTQYF; CDR3 DNA: TGCGCCAGCAGCTTGGCAGGACAGACCTATATGACCCAGTACTTC
J gene: TRBJ2-5; clone size: many; D gene: TRBD2; V gene: TRBV20-1; CDR3 protein: CSAEDGGETQYF; CDR3 DNA: TGCAGTGCCGAAGACGGGGGGGAGACCCAGTACTTC
J gene: TRBJ2-3; clone size: .; D gene: TRBD2; V gene: TRBV11-2; CDR3 protein: CASSLLGGGAGGTQYF; CDR3 DNA: TGTGCCAGCAGCTTATTGGGCGGGGGGGCCGGTGGTACGCAGTATTTT
J gene: TRBJ1-5; clone size: many; D gene: .; V gene: TRBV28; CDR3 protein: CASSFETDQPQHF; CDR3 DNA: TGTGCCAGCAGTTTCGAGACGGATCAGCCCCAGCATTTT
J gene: TRBJ2-3; clone size: few; D gene: TRBD1; V gene: TRBV20-1; CDR3 protein: CSARTGLVDTQYF; CDR3 DNA: TGCAGTGCCAGGACAGGTTTAGTAGATACGCAGTATTTT
J gene: TRBJ2-5; clone size: few; D gene: TRBD1; V gene: TRBV12-3/TRBV12-4; CDR3 protein: CASSLALGQGRETQYF; CDR3 DNA: TGTGCCAGCAGTTTAGCGCTGGGACAGGGTCGTGAGACCCAGTACTTC
J gene: TRBJ1-1; clone size: .; D gene: .; V gene: TRBV4-1; CDR3 protein: CASSQVPRRRLNTEAFF; CDR3 DNA: TGCGCCAGCAGCCAAGTTCCGCGACGGCGGTTGAACACTGAAGCTTTCTTT
J gene: TRBJ2-3; clone size: many; D gene: TRBD1; V gene: TRBV5-1; CDR3 protein: CASRRPGQGVKDTQYF; CDR3 DNA: TGCGCCAGCAGACGACCGGGACAGGGAGTTAAAGATACGCAGTATTTT
J gene: TRBJ2-3; clone size: few; D gene: .; V gene: TRBV20-1; CDR3 protein: CSASKSTDTQYF; CDR3 DNA: TGCAGTGCTAGCAAGAGCACAGATACGCAGTATTTT
J gene: TRBJ2-2; clone size: few; D gene: TRBD2; V gene: TRBV27; CDR3 protein: CASSLTSGGGFQSGELFF; CDR3 DNA: TGTGCCAGCAGTTTAACCAGCGGGGGCGGCTTCCAAAGCGGGGAGCTGTTTTTT
J gene: TRBJ2-7; clone size: few; D gene: TRBD1; V gene: TRBV28; CDR3 protein: CAAGGQGYYEQYF; CDR3 DNA: TGTGCCGCAGGAGGACAGGGATACTACGAGCAGTACTTC
J gene: TRBJ2-2; clone size: many; D gene: TRBD2; V gene: TRBV5-4; CDR3 protein: CASHGGAGGNTGELFF; CDR3 DNA: TGTGCCAGCCACGGGGGAGCGGGGGGTAACACCGGGGAGCTGTTTTTT